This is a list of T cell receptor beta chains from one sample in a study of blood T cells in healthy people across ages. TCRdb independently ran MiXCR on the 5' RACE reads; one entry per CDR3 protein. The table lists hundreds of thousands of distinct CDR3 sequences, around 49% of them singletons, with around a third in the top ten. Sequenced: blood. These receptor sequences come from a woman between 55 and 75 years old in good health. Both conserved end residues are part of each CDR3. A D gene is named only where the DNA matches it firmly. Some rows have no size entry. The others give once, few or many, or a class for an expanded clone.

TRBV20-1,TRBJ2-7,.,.,TGCAGTGCTAGAGGGCAGGTCCTAACCTACGAGCAGTACTTC,CSARGQVLTYEQYF
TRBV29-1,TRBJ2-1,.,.,TGCAGCGGAAAGGCGGAGAGGGGGCAGTTCTTC,CSGKAERGQFF
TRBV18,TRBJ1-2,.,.,TGTGCCAGCTCACCTTTACAGGGTTCTAACTATGGCTACACCTTC,CASSPLQGSNYGYTF
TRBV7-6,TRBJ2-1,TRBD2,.,TGTGCCAGCAGCTTAGTGGGTAGCGGGGGGGCCGGCCCCTACAATGAGCAGTTCTTC,CASSLVGSGGAGPYNEQFF
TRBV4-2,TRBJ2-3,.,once,TGTGCCAGCAGCCAAGAGTCAGATACGCGGTATTTT,CASSQESDTRYF
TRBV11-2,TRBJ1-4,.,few,TGTGCCAGCAGCTTAGATGGTCTAACTAATGAAAAACTGTTTTTT,CASSLDGLTNEKLFF
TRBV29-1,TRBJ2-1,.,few,TGCAGCGTAGATCATACAGGATATGAGCAGTTCTTC,CSVDHTGYEQFF
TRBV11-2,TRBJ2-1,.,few,TGTGCCAGCAGCTTAGACAGTCCCGCCTACAATGAGCAGTTCTTC,CASSLDSPAYNEQFF
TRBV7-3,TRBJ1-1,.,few,TGTGCCAGCAGCTTAACCCCCGGGGAGAACACTGAAGCTTTCTTT,CASSLTPGENTEAFF
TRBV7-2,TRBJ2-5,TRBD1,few,TGTGCCAGCAGCTCAAGGGACAGAGAAGAGACCCAGTACTTC,CASSSRDREETQYF
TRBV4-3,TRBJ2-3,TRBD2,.,TGCGCCAGCAGCCAAGTGTCCAACGTAGCGGGGAGCACAGATACGCAGTATTTT,CASSQVSNVAGSTDTQYF
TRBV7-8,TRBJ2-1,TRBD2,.,TGTGCCAGCATCATACTAGCGGGAGGCCCGTTTGTGGGCGAGCAGTTCTTC,CASIILAGGPFVGEQFF
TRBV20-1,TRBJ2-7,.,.,TGCAGTGCCCTGGGCCGCGTAAAGGTCGAGCAGTACTTC,CSALGRVKVEQYF
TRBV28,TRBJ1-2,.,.,TGTGCCAGCAACCTTCAATCGGCCCCTCGTAACTATGGCTACACCTTC,CASNLQSAPRNYGYTF
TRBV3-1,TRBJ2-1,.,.,TGTGCCAGCAGCCAGTATTCGAACGAGCAGTTCTTC,CASSQYSNEQFF
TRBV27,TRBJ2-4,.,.,TGTGCCAGCAGTTCAACTCAGATAGCCAAAAACATTCAGCACTTC,CASSSTQIAKNIQHF
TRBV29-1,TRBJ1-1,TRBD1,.,TGCAGCGTTGAAGAGTCCTTGCAGGGGGACAAAGCTTTCTTT,CSVEESLQGDKAFF
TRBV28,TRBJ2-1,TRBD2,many,TGTGCCAGCAGAGGGCTAGCGGGAGGCTCCTACAATGAGCAGTTCTTC,CASRGLAGGSYNEQFF
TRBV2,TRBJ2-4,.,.,TGTGCCAGCTCAGACTCGGGGGTTAAAAACATTCAGTACTTC,CASSDSGVKNIQYF
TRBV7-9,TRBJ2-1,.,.,TGTGCCAGCATCCGGCCGGTCAGCCCTTCCTACAATGAGCAGTTCTTC,CASIRPVSPSYNEQFF